This entry describes one TCR beta chain. Original data processing: Quantification of nucleated cells was approximated via reference gene primer amplification. Profiled with immunoSEQ multiplex PCR; TCRdb holds only in-frame clones, not every one. V and J calls and clone size are given by that table; D and trimming were obtained from the DNA. The sample contains approximately 280,000 clones, over 75% of which appear only once. This entry comes from a study of blood T cell repertoires in COVID-19. Germline loops: CDR1 LGHNA, CDR2 YSLEER. This CDR3 comprises 14 residues. The V and J ends lost 1 base and 4 bases respectively, with 11 bases between them.

What was sequenced was peripheral blood. The sequence was obtained from a man younger than 30 with active or convalescent COVID-19. The rearrangement uses TRBV4-3 and TRBJ2-7; TRBD2 might be the D (7 bases). The CDR3 is CASSQVRGGYEQYF. The CDR3 DNA reads TGCGCCAGCAGCCAAGTTAGGGGGGGATACGAGCAGTACTTC.